This T cell receptor beta chain is drawn from a study of T-cell reconstitution after alpha-beta-depleted transplantation in children. Unique molecular identifiers were incorporated when the TCRbeta library was constructed. MiXCR was run by TCRdb on the PCR reads, yielding one entry per CDR3 protein. The top ten clones hold more than 2.5% of a sample with nearly 550,000 distinct CDR3 sequences, approximately 20% of them seen once. The origin of this receptor is a human donor who donated a stem cell graft to a child with acute lymphoblastic leukemia. The sequences come from PBMCs from the stem cell graft donor, collected from the stem cell graft.

CDR3 residues: CSARPGQGVRYEQYF. The CDR3 DNA reads as TGCAGTGCTAGACCGGGACAGGGGGTAAGGTACGAGCAGTACTTC. V is TRBV20-1 and J is TRBJ2-7, with 11 positions matching TRBD1. The V gene end was trimmed by 2 bases and the J gene end by 4 bases; junction bases not matched to a gene: 7. The germline CDR1 and CDR2 sequences are DFQATT and SNEGSKA (reference sequence). The CDR3 totals 15 residues.